This entry lists 4 T cell receptor beta chains sequenced from one sample in a study of Graves' ophthalmopathy and Graves' hyperthyroidism. Transcripts of RNA were the source for amplifying TCR beta CDR3 regions. The library came from an HTBI-primed first-round RT-PCR and a second-round multiplex PCR. TCRdb reprocessed the multiplex PCR reads with MiXCR, giving one entry per CDR3 protein. The sample records approximately 410,000 distinct CDR3 sequences, approximately 15% being singletons. Source material: peripheral blood. Receptors were obtained from a woman under 30 with stable Graves' hyperthyroidism.

This clonotype was picked up many times. J is TRBJ2-7 and V is TRBV12-3 or TRBV12-4; possibly TRBD1 or TRBD2 for D (5 bases each). V lost 3 bases and J 0 bases, leaving 12 bases between the germline ends. The CDR3 loop spans 15 amino acids. The CDR3 nucleotides are TGTGCCAGCAGTTTGAGGGACGGACCCTCCTACGAGCAGTACTTC. This codes for CASSLRDGPSYEQYF.

CDR3 sequence (DNA): TGCGCCAGCAGCCAAGAGGCCCTGGCGGGGGGAACCTACGAGCAGTACTTC. It specifies CASSQEALAGGTYEQYF. The J gene is TRBJ2-7, the V gene TRBV4-1, with TRBD2 matching over 8 bases. Trimming at V came to 0 bases and at J to 2 bases, leaving 9 bases not matched to a gene. CDR3 length: 17 amino acids. CDR1 is MGHRA, CDR2 YSYEKL, per germline.

DNA of the CDR3: TGTGCCAGCAGCGACCGGGACAGGCCCCGCGGGGAGCAGTACTTC. This encodes CASSDRDRPRGEQYF. The chain employs TRBV7-9 and TRBJ2-7; 8 nucleotides match TRBD1. V trimming: 5 bases; J trimming: 7 bases; junction bases outside the gene matches: 13. The CDR3 totals 15 residues. CDR1 and CDR2 (germline): SEHNR, FQNEAQ (reference sequence).

This clonotype appeared many times. This chain joins TRBV9 and TRBJ1-6; tentatively, D is TRBD1 (5 bases). The CDR3 covers 14 residues. Germline CDR1 reads SGDLS; CDR2 reads YYNGEE. The V end lost 0 bases, the J end lost 10 bases, and 11 bases lay between the germline ends. CDR3: CASSVVGDASPLHF. As DNA, the CDR3 is TGTGCCAGCAGCGTAGTGGGGGACGCATCACCCCTCCACTTT.